The rows below give T cell receptor beta chains drawn from one sample of a study of human T cells and chemical hapten exposure. TCRdb reanalysed the RACE reads using MiXCR and keeps one entry per CDR3 protein. In the table there are 300,000 to 450,000 distinct CDR3 sequences, 4.8% of which are singletons. The starting material was whole blood, obtained in connection with sensitization to the hapten diphenylcyclopropenone (DPC). These receptors were obtained from a woman in her forties or fifties with alopecia areata. Some clones in this sample may be carry-over from other donors' samples. Each CDR3 is given with its conserved first and last residue. A D gene is named only where the DNA matches it firmly. For some rows the clone size is stated as once, few or many, or as a class when expanded; others skip it.

size: few
D: TRBD1
V: TRBV28
J: TRBJ1-5
DNA: TGTGCCAGCACCGGGACAGGGGGCTATCAGCCCCAGCATTTT
CDR3: CASTGTGGYQPQHF

size: few
D: .
V: TRBV6-5
J: TRBJ2-1
DNA: TGTGCCAGCAGGAAGGACAGTGGGGCCTACAATGAGCAGTTCTTC
CDR3: CASRKDSGAYNEQFF

size: few
D: TRBD1
V: TRBV29-1
J: TRBJ1-2
DNA: TGCAGCGTTGGGGACAGACAAAACTATGGCTACACCTTC
CDR3: CSVGDRQNYGYTF

size: many
D: .
V: TRBV2
J: TRBJ2-1
DNA: TGTGCCAGCAGTGAAGTGGGGCCTTACAATGAGCAGTTCTTC
CDR3: CASSEVGPYNEQFF

size: many
D: .
V: TRBV13
J: TRBJ1-5
DNA: TGTGCCAGCAGCTTAGGACCGAAAAATCAGCCCCAGCATTTT
CDR3: CASSLGPKNQPQHF

size: few
D: .
V: TRBV6-5
J: TRBJ1-1
DNA: TGTGCCAGCAGTAGCACAGGGACTTTAAACACTGAAGCTTTCTTT
CDR3: CASSSTGTLNTEAFF

size: many
D: .
V: TRBV2
J: TRBJ2-1
DNA: TGTGCCAGCAGTGAAGCGACAGTAGGAGGGTACAATGAGCAGTTCTTC
CDR3: CASSEATVGGYNEQFF

size: .
D: TRBD2
V: TRBV6-6
J: TRBJ2-3
DNA: TGTGCCAGCAATCCGGGACTAGCGGGAGCAGATACGCAGTATTTT
CDR3: CASNPGLAGADTQYF

size: many
D: .
V: TRBV7-8
J: TRBJ2-1
DNA: TGTGCCAGCAGCCTCCTCCGATACTCCTACAATGAGCAGTTCTTC
CDR3: CASSLLRYSYNEQFF

size: many
D: .
V: TRBV25-1
J: TRBJ1-3
DNA: TGTGCCAGCACCTTAACCGGGACTGGAAACACCATATATTTT
CDR3: CASTLTGTGNTIYF